This TCR beta chain was recorded in a study of blood T cell repertoires in COVID-19. The method was immunoSEQ multiplex PCR; TCRdb's version includes in-frame clones alone and lacks a portion of them. The table records fewer than 250,000 clones, roughly 88% of them present only once. Between the trimmed V and J ends, which lost 0 bases and 5 bases, there was a span of 11 bases. CDR3 size: 15 residues. Germline V gives CDR1 KGHSH, CDR2 LQKENI. The sequence was obtained from a woman aged 50 to 65 who had recovered from COVID-19. V and J are TRBV18 and TRBJ2-1; D is possibly TRBD1 (5 bases). Sequencing used PBMCs or T cells enriched from blood (not recorded which). CDR3 bases: TGTGCCAGCTCACCACCAGGGGTCAGGGACAATGAGCAGTTCTTC. Amino acid sequence: CASSPPGVRDNEQFF.